Below, 8 T cell receptor beta chains from the same sample are listed, as sequenced in a study of long-term antiretroviral therapy in people with HIV. The authors ran the immunoSEQ assay, v3.0, at survey level. Libraries were prepared by immunoSEQ multiplex PCR; TCRdb keeps only in-frame clonotypes and omits some of them. The sample lists some 28,000 clones; 90% to 95% were seen once. The sequences come from unsorted PBMCs, collected around 6 years after starting antiretroviral therapy. All receptors come from a man aged 25-40 years with HIV.

The chain couples TRBV5-1 to TRBJ1-1; 9 positions agree with TRBD1. The CDR3 is 14 amino acids. The ends lost 3 bases at V and 5 bases at J; junction bases unmatched: 5. Germline CDR1 SGHRS, CDR2 YFSETQ. CDR3 region: CASSSGTGLTEAFF. The CDR3 DNA is TGCGCCAGCAGCTCCGGGACAGGGTTGACTGAAGCTTTCTTT.

The genes are TRBV6-5 and TRBJ1-1; 7 bases are a match to TRBD1. After removal of 6 bases from V and 1 base from J, the junction contained 8 bases not matched to a gene. The CDR3 is made up of 15 amino acids. The V gene's germline CDR1 is MNHEY and CDR2 SVGAGI. In nucleotides, the CDR3 is TGTGCCAGCAGCCCACACAGGGGCGGGAACACTGAAGCTTTCTTT. Amino acids: CASSPHRGGNTEAFF.

This clone was seen a single time. The chain carries TRBV6-4 and TRBJ2-2; 7 bases agree with TRBD1. Germline V gene sequence: CDR1 MRHNA, CDR2 SNTAGT. This CDR3 is 14 amino acids long. Trimming at V came to 8 bases and at J to 13 bases, leaving 16 bases not matched to a gene. This CDR3 is CASPLNPHRGWLFF. The CDR3, as DNA: TGTGCCAGCCCACTAAACCCACACAGGGGATGGCTGTTTTTT.

The chain joins TRBV12-5 to TRBJ2-7, with 11 bases fitting TRBD2. The CDR3 has 16 amino acids. Germline V gives CDR1 LGHNT, CDR2 FRNRAP. The ends lost 5 bases at V and 1 base at J; junction bases unmatched: 7. CDR3 in DNA: TGTGCTAGTGGTGATAGCGGGGGGGCCTATTCCTACGAGCAGTACTTC. Its protein is CASGDSGGAYSYEQYF.

The V call is TRBV2, the J call TRBJ2-1; D possibly corresponds to TRBD2 (5 bases). This CDR3 is 15 amino acids long. The germline V and J ends were trimmed by 2 bases and 7 bases, with 15 bases remaining between them. CDR1 is SNHLY, CDR2 FYNNEI, per germline. The CDR3: CASSETGPRTNEQFF. CDR3 DNA sequence: TGTGCCAGCAGTGAAACGGGTCCGCGGACTAATGAGCAGTTCTTC.

The CDR3 sequence: CASSIRKAGETQYF. The CDR3 DNA follows: TGCGCCAGCAGCATTAGAAAAGCGGGGGAGACCCAGTACTTC. The J gene is TRBJ2-5, the V gene TRBV5-1, with TRBD2 matching 7 bases. Trimming at V came to 4 bases and at J to 5 bases, leaving 8 bases not matched to a gene. The CDR3 loop spans 14 amino acids. The germline V gene has CDR1 SGHRS and CDR2 YFSETQ.

V gene TRBV5-1 combines with J gene TRBJ2-7; D gene uncertain. From germline, CDR1 is SGHRS and CDR2 YFSETQ. Trimming left V 4 bases short and J 3 bases short, with 11 bases between. The CDR3 has 13 amino acids. CDR3: CASSDRTFYEQYF. CDR3 bases: TGCGCCAGCAGCGACCGCACTTTCTACGAGCAGTACTTC.

The chain couples TRBV5-1 to TRBJ1-5; weak D call: TRBD1 (6 bases). CDR3 size: 13 residues. The germline V and J ends were trimmed by 2 bases and 6 bases, with 9 bases remaining between them. Germline V lookup: CDR1 SGHRS, CDR2 YFSETQ. The CDR3 sequence: CASSLTGPQPQHF. DNA of the CDR3: TGCGCCAGCAGCTTAACAGGGCCTCAGCCCCAGCATTTT.